Listed below are T cell receptor beta chains from one sample, sequenced in a study of shared clonotypes between healthy human individuals. TCRdb's table, derived via immunoSEQ multiplex PCR, lists solely in-frame clones and lacks some. The repertoire has nearly 1 million clones, approximately 80% of them found once; the top ten carry about 1.5%. The sequenced sample was memory CD4+ T cells sorted from blood. The receptors shown here come from a man aged 18 to 30 in good health. Both conserved end residues are part of each CDR3. Fields, in order: CDR3 DNA, CDR3 protein, D gene, clone size, V gene, J gene. D genes are given only for firm matches. Size is omitted from some rows. Given values are once, few, many or a class for expanded clones.

CDR3nt: TGTGCCAGCAAGCGAGGCACAGCCCACAATCAGCCCCAGCATTTT
CDR3aa: CASKRGTAHNQPQHF
d_gene: NA
abundance: many
v_gene: TRBV6-1
j_gene: TRBJ1-5

CDR3nt: TGCGCCAGCAGAGAGGTGATGACAGATACGCAGTATTTT
CDR3aa: CASREVMTDTQYF
d_gene: NA
abundance: NA
v_gene: TRBV5-1
j_gene: TRBJ2-3

CDR3nt: TGTGCCGGCTACAGGGCTGATAACTATGGCTACACCTTC
CDR3aa: CAGYRADNYGYTF
d_gene: NA
abundance: NA
v_gene: TRBV30
j_gene: TRBJ1-2

CDR3nt: TGTGCCAGCAGTGAATATGGGGGCTCTGGGGCCAACGTCCTGACTTTC
CDR3aa: CASSEYGGSGANVLTF
d_gene: NA
abundance: few
v_gene: TRBV25-1
j_gene: TRBJ2-6

CDR3nt: TGTGCCAGCAGCCTAAGGACTAGCCGATACACAGATACGCAGTATTTT
CDR3aa: CASSLRTSRYTDTQYF
d_gene: TRBD2
abundance: NA
v_gene: TRBV7-2
j_gene: TRBJ2-3

CDR3nt: TGTGCCAGCAGTCCCCCGACCGGAAACACCATATATTTT
CDR3aa: CASSPPTGNTIYF
d_gene: NA
abundance: NA
v_gene: TRBV6-1
j_gene: TRBJ1-3

CDR3nt: TGTGCCAGCAGCTTGGCGGTTAGCAGTTCCACCACCTACGAGCAGTACTTC
CDR3aa: CASSLAVSSSTTYEQYF
d_gene: NA
abundance: NA
v_gene: TRBV5-5
j_gene: TRBJ2-7

CDR3nt: TGTGCCAGCAGCTCGGGGAGGTATGAGAGCGGAGGCTCCTACAATGAGCAGTTCTTC
CDR3aa: CASSSGRYESGGSYNEQFF
d_gene: NA
abundance: few
v_gene: TRBV7-9
j_gene: TRBJ2-1

CDR3nt: TGTGCCAGCAGTTACTCGCCAGGGAGTAAGGCTGAAGCTTTCTTT
CDR3aa: CASSYSPGSKAEAFF
d_gene: NA
abundance: few
v_gene: TRBV6-5
j_gene: TRBJ1-1

CDR3nt: TGTGCCAGCAGCCCAGGACCCAACTATGGCTACACCTTC
CDR3aa: CASSPGPNYGYTF
d_gene: NA
abundance: NA
v_gene: TRBV7-3
j_gene: TRBJ1-2

CDR3nt: TGCGCCAGCAGCTTGGTCGGGGCTAGCTCCTACAATGAGCAGTTCTTC
CDR3aa: CASSLVGASSYNEQFF
d_gene: NA
abundance: NA
v_gene: TRBV5-1
j_gene: TRBJ2-1

CDR3nt: TGTGCCTGCCACAGGGGAGGCTACACCTTC
CDR3aa: CACHRGGYTF
d_gene: TRBD1
abundance: NA
v_gene: TRBV30
j_gene: TRBJ1-2

CDR3nt: TGTGCCAGCAGAGGGACAAAAGAGACCCAGTACTTC
CDR3aa: CASRGTKETQYF
d_gene: NA
abundance: NA
v_gene: TRBV12-1
j_gene: TRBJ2-5

CDR3nt: TGCGCCAGCAGCCAAACCCTGGACAGCGGCGGGGCCAACGTCCTGACTTTC
CDR3aa: CASSQTLDSGGANVLTF
d_gene: NA
abundance: NA
v_gene: TRBV4-3
j_gene: TRBJ2-6

CDR3nt: TGTGCCAGCAGCCCTTCGTACTCCTACAATGAGCAGTTCTTC
CDR3aa: CASSPSYSYNEQFF
d_gene: NA
abundance: once
v_gene: TRBV11-3
j_gene: TRBJ2-1

CDR3nt: TGTGCCAGCAGTTTCGGACTAGGGAGCACAGATACGCAGTATTTT
CDR3aa: CASSFGLGSTDTQYF
d_gene: TRBD2
abundance: NA
v_gene: TRBV27
j_gene: TRBJ2-3

CDR3nt: TGTGCCATCAGTGAGTCGGGGACTAGCGGGAGGGATAGCTCCTACAATGAGCAGTTCTTC
CDR3aa: CAISESGTSGRDSSYNEQFF
d_gene: TRBD2
abundance: once
v_gene: TRBV10-3
j_gene: TRBJ2-1

CDR3nt: TGTGCCAGCAGCTTCACGGGACAGGGAGGAGAGACCCAGTACTTC
CDR3aa: CASSFTGQGGETQYF
d_gene: TRBD1
abundance: NA
v_gene: TRBV7-8
j_gene: TRBJ2-5

CDR3nt: TGTGCCACCAGCAGAGATAGGGCTAGGGGCGAGCAGTACTTC
CDR3aa: CATSRDRARGEQYF
d_gene: NA
abundance: NA
v_gene: TRBV15
j_gene: TRBJ2-7

CDR3nt: TGTGCCAGCAGTCCTCGTCGGGAGGACAGTGAAGCTTTCTTT
CDR3aa: CASSPRREDSEAFF
d_gene: NA
abundance: NA
v_gene: TRBV6-1
j_gene: TRBJ1-1

CDR3nt: TGTGCCAGCGACAGCACCGGGGAGCTGTTTTTT
CDR3aa: CASDSTGELFF
d_gene: NA
abundance: NA
v_gene: TRBV6-6
j_gene: TRBJ2-2

CDR3nt: TGTGCCAGCAGTTACTTAGGGCGAACCCGTACTGAAGCTTTCTTT
CDR3aa: CASSYLGRTRTEAFF
d_gene: NA
abundance: NA
v_gene: TRBV6-5
j_gene: TRBJ1-1